The 30 T cell receptor beta chains in this list originate from one sample, sequenced in a study of blood T cell repertoires in COVID-19. Data came from immunoSEQ multiplex PCR; TCRdb stores just in-frame clones and leaves some out. The sample includes about 190,000 clones, nearly 90% of them seen just once. The sample comprised peripheral blood. These receptors were obtained from a man aged 45 to 65 with acute or convalescent COVID-19.

The chain couples TRBV10-3 to TRBJ2-5; TRBD2 matches 9 bases. The length of the CDR3 is 14 residues. In germline, CDR1 is ENHRY, CDR2 SYGVKD. Trimming at V came to 3 bases and at J to 3 bases, leaving 2 bases not matched to a gene. CDR3 sequence reads: CAISELAGEETQYF. The DNA of the CDR3 is TGTGCCATCAGTGAATTAGCGGGGGAAGAGACCCAGTACTTC.

The V gene is TRBV28, the J gene TRBJ2-5, with no clear D. The CDR3 is 13 amino acids. The germline V gene has CDR1 MDHEN and CDR2 SYDVKM. V was shortened by 7 bases and J by 5 bases, with 14 bases between the two germline ends. CDR3: CASMAGGWETQYF. The DNA of the CDR3 is TGTGCCAGCATGGCTGGCGGCTGGGAGACCCAGTACTTC.

V and J are TRBV18 and TRBJ1-1, with 8 bases matching TRBD1. The CDR3 contains 13 residues. Germline V CDR1 and CDR2: KGHSH, LQKENI. V lost 8 bases and J lost 6; bases outside the gene matches: 8. CDR3 loop: CASQPQGAAEAFF. CDR3 DNA: TGTGCCAGCCAACCTCAGGGGGCCGCTGAAGCTTTCTTT.

The CDR3 loop reads CASRSRDYEQYF. CDR3 DNA sequence: TGTGCCAGCAGAAGCAGGGACTACGAGCAGTACTTC. The J gene is TRBJ2-7, the V gene TRBV6-5, with D tentatively TRBD1 (5 bases). Trimming left V 6 bases short and J 3 bases short, with 9 bases between. This CDR3 is built from 12 residues. The germline CDR1 and CDR2 sequences are MNHEY and SVGAGI.

The rearrangement joins TRBV20-1 to TRBJ1-2; D call uncertain. Germline V CDR1 and CDR2: DFQATT, SNEGSKA (reference sequence). The V gene lost 3 bases and the J gene lost 4 bases, with 12 bases spanning the gap. This CDR3 has 13 amino acids. CDR3 in amino acids: CSASHDTSYGYTF. The CDR3 region has the DNA TGCAGTGCTAGTCACGACACCAGCTATGGCTACACCTTC.

V usage is TRBV6-5 and J usage is TRBJ2-1; 11 nucleotides align to TRBD2. CDR3 length: 14 amino acids. Losses at the gene ends were 5 bases for V and 6 bases for J; bases not matched to a gene: 3. CDR1 is MNHEY and CDR2 is SVGAGI in the germline V gene. CDR3 DNA sequence: TGTGCCAGCAGTAGAGGGACTAGCGGCAATGAGCAGTTCTTC. Translation: CASSRGTSGNEQFF.

The gene calls are TRBV12-3 or TRBV12-4 and TRBJ1-4, with D possibly matching TRBD1 (6 bases). The CDR3 consists of 13 residues. V gave up 6 bases and J gave up 5 bases, with 10 bases separating them. The CDR3 protein is CASRIGQNEKLFF. CDR3 DNA: TGTGCCAGCAGGATCGGACAGAATGAAAAACTGTTTTTT.

The count of this clone is one. This chain links TRBV5-1 with TRBJ2-1; TRBD1 is a possible D gene (5 bases). The CDR3 has 14 residues. From germline, CDR1 is SGHRS and CDR2 YFSETQ. V dropped 5 bases and J dropped 0 bases, with 9 bases sitting between them. CDR3 bases: TGCGCCAGCAGGGGGCAGGGCTCCTACAATGAGCAGTTCTTC. Residues: CASRGQGSYNEQFF.

V is TRBV4-3 and J is TRBJ1-1; the D gene is possibly TRBD1 (5 bases). V was trimmed by 0 bases and J by 4 bases, leaving 9 bases between them. Germline CDR1 LGHNA, CDR2 YSLEER. There are 14 residues in the CDR3. The CDR3 coding sequence is TGCGCCAGCAGCCAAGATAGGGGACTCACTGAAGCTTTCTTT. Translation: CASSQDRGLTEAFF.

The CDR3 DNA reads as TGTGCCAGCAGCGTTCGGGGGGACACTGAAGCTTTCTTT. Protein sequence: CASSVRGDTEAFF. This chain links TRBV7-9 with TRBJ1-1; maybe TRBD1 (5 bases). Germline V gives CDR1 SEHNR, CDR2 FQNEAQ (reference sequence). This CDR3 contains 13 residues. Trimming stripped 5 bases from V and 3 bases from J, with 10 bases between.

The gene calls are TRBV9 and TRBJ2-7; TRBD2 agrees at 12 bases. V lost 3 bases to trimming and J lost 3 bases; unmatched junction nucleotides: 1. CDR1 SGDLS and CDR2 YYNGEE come from the germline V gene. The CDR3 extends over 14 amino acids. CDR3 residues: CASSEGLAGYEQYF. For the CDR3, the DNA is TGTGCCAGCAGCGAGGGACTAGCGGGCTACGAGCAGTACTTC.

This clone was observed a single time. V usage is TRBV9 and J usage is TRBJ1-5; perhaps TRBD1 as D (6 bases). The CDR3 is 20 amino acids. Looked up from germline, CDR1 is SGDLS and CDR2 is YYNGEE. The V gene lost 0 bases and the J gene lost 1 base, with 23 bases spanning the gap. Here the CDR3 DNA reads TGTGCCAGCAGCGTAGTGGGGAAAGGGGGAAGTTGGGAAAGCAATCAGCCCCAGCATTTT. Translating gives CASSVVGKGGSWESNQPQHF.

The genes are TRBV11-2 and TRBJ1-6, with D uncertain. This CDR3 spans 16 amino acids. CDR1 and CDR2 from the germline V gene are SGHAT and FQNNGV. Trimming cost V 2 bases and J 6 bases, with 14 bases left between them. The CDR3 sequence is CASSLTLGQINSPLHF. The CDR3 nucleotides are TGTGCCAGCAGCTTAACTCTTGGGCAGATTAATTCACCCCTCCACTTT. The whole variable domain, remainder taken from reference TRBV11-2 and TRBJ1-6, is EAGVAQSPRYKIIEKRQSVAFWCNPISGHATLYWYQQILGQGPKLLIQFQNNGVVDDSQLPKDRFSAERLKGVDSTLKIQPAKLEDSAVYLCASSLTLGQINSPLHFGNGTRLTVT.

The V and J genes are TRBV2 and TRBJ2-2; no reliable D call. The CDR3 contains 13 residues. Germline V gives CDR1 SNHLY, CDR2 FYNNEI. V dropped 7 bases and J dropped 0 bases, with 6 bases sitting between them. The CDR3 sequence is CASMGPNTGELFF. The CDR3 DNA reads as TGTGCCAGCATGGGCCCGAACACCGGGGAGCTGTTTTTT.

The chain combines TRBV4-1 with TRBJ2-5; 11 positions match TRBD1. Germline V lookup: CDR1 MGHRA, CDR2 YSYEKL. The junction had 4 bases not matched to a gene; V was cut back by 1 base and J by 3 bases. The length of the CDR3 is 16 residues. The CDR3 sequence: CASSQAKGQGEETQYF. The CDR3 DNA follows: TGCGCCAGCAGCCAAGCCAAGGGACAGGGGGAAGAGACCCAGTACTTC.

The chain employs TRBV5-1 and TRBJ2-1, with TRBD2 as a possible D gene (6 bases). The ends were cut back, 1 base at V and 6 bases at J, with 14 bases in the middle. This CDR3 has 15 residues. Germline V gene sequence: CDR1 SGHRS, CDR2 YFSETQ. The CDR3 spells CASSLKGRDPNEQFF. DNA for the CDR3: TGCGCCAGCAGCTTGAAAGGGCGGGACCCCAATGAGCAGTTCTTC. Based on the CDR3 plus reference TRBV5-1 and TRBJ2-1, the full variable domain is KAGVTQTPRYLIKTRGQQVTLSCSPISGHRSVSWYQQTPGQGLQFLFEYFSETQRNKGNFPGRFSGRQFSNSRSEMNVSTLELGDSALYLCASSLKGRDPNEQFFGPGTRLTVL.

The chain employs TRBV2 and TRBJ1-5; D is perhaps TRBD1 (6 bases). Germline CDR1 SNHLY, CDR2 FYNNEI. V lost 6 bases to trimming and J lost 7 bases, with 22 bases between them. The CDR3 spans 16 residues. Written as DNA, the CDR3 is TGTGCCAGCAGCCCTCAGGTGGGGGGGCACCGACAGCCCCAGCATTTT. This encodes CASSPQVGGHRQPQHF. Based on the CDR3 plus reference TRBV2 and TRBJ1-5, the full variable domain is EPEVTQTPSHQVTQMGQEVILRCVPISNHLYFYWYRQILGQKVEFLVSFYNNEISEKSEIFDDQFSVERPDGSNFTLKIRSTKLEDSAMYFCASSPQVGGHRQPQHFGDGTRLSIL.

The J gene is TRBJ2-5, the V gene TRBV19; D uncertain. Germline CDR1 LNHDA, CDR2 SQIVND (reference sequence). The CDR3 runs 15 residues. Trimming pared 5 bases from V and 5 bases from J, leaving 18 bases between. The CDR3 region has the DNA TGTGCCAGTAGTCCTTCGACTGAGCGTTATGAGACCCAGTACTTC. It translates to CASSPSTERYETQYF.

The J gene is TRBJ1-3, the V gene TRBV4-3; possibly TRBD1 for D (5 bases). Trimming shortened V by 1 base and J by 0 bases, and 13 bases separated the two germline ends. CDR1 and CDR2 from the germline V gene are LGHNA and YSLEER. The CDR3 runs 17 residues. CDR3 bases: TGCGCCAGCAGCCAAGTGATCGGGGGGAGCTCTGGAAACACCATATATTTT. This encodes CASSQVIGGSSGNTIYF.

The chain has TRBV19 and TRBJ2-1; D might be TRBD2 (5 bases). CDR3 length equals 14 residues. Germline CDR1 reads LNHDA; CDR2 reads SQIVND (reference sequence). The ends were cut back, 4 bases at V and 5 bases at J, with 12 bases in the middle. The CDR3 loop reads CASSSGRLHNEQFF. In DNA form, the CDR3 reads TGTGCCAGTAGTAGTGGGAGACTCCACAATGAGCAGTTCTTC.

The chain links TRBV4-3 to TRBJ2-1; 8 bases are a match to TRBD2. V lost 5 bases and J lost 6; bases outside the gene matches: 6. This CDR3 contains 14 residues. CDR1 is LGHNA and CDR2 is YSLEER in the germline V gene. CDR3 residues: CASSERGPVNEQFF. CDR3 coding DNA: TGCGCCAGCAGCGAGCGGGGGCCGGTCAATGAGCAGTTCTTC.

CDR3 DNA sequence: TGTGCCAGCAGCGCCGGGGGACTAGCGGTCTACAATGAGCAGTTCTTC. It translates to CASSAGGLAVYNEQFF. The genes are TRBV9 and TRBJ2-1, with 11 positions matching TRBD2. Germline trimming cut 3 bases from V and 3 bases from J; bases unmatched to any gene: 5. The CDR3 is made up of 16 amino acids. Germline V gene lookup returns CDR1 SGDLS and CDR2 YYNGEE.

This clone was recorded only once. The gene calls are TRBV21-1 and TRBJ2-1; the table names TRBD2, a call not compared with the DNA. TRBV21-1 is assigned pseudogene status. The CDR3 consists of 11 residues. CDR3 nucleotides: TGTGCCAGCAGGCCTAGCGGGTTATGCTTCTTC. The encoded protein is CASRPSGLCFF.

The chain uses TRBV6-2 or TRBV6-3 and TRBJ2-5; a possible D gene is TRBD2 (6 bases). Between the trimmed V and J ends, which lost 5 bases and 5 bases, there was a span of 15 bases. Germline V CDR1 and CDR2: MNHEY, SVGEGT. The CDR3 length is 14 residues. The CDR3, as DNA: TGTGCCAGCAGTGGGACTGGGATTTGGGAGACCCAGTACTTC. Its protein is CASSGTGIWETQYF.

The chain couples TRBV2 to TRBJ2-5; 9 bases agree with TRBD2. This CDR3 is built from 14 residues. V dropped 4 bases and J dropped 6; count of bases not matched to a gene: 6. Germline-derived CDR1 and CDR2 are SNHLY and FYNNEI. CDR3 region: CASSVISGSQTQYF. The CDR3 DNA is TGTGCCAGCAGTGTAATTAGCGGGAGTCAGACCCAGTACTTC.

J is TRBJ2-3 and V is TRBV7-3; TRBD2 agrees at 13 bases. J gave up 9 bases and V 5 bases, and 5 bases lay outside the gene matches. The CDR3 is 14 amino acids. Per the germline V gene, CDR1 is SGHTA and CDR2 is FQGTGA. CDR3 DNA: TGTGCCAGCAGCCCCGGACTAGCGGGGGAGACGCAGTATTTT. It is translated as CASSPGLAGETQYF.

The rearrangement uses TRBV7-8 and TRBJ1-5, with 8 bases that match TRBD1. Germline CDR1 and CDR2: SGHVS and FQNEAQ. The junction had 5 bases not matched to a gene; V was cut back by 5 bases and J by 5 bases. The CDR3 runs 14 residues. The CDR3 nucleotides read TGTGCCAGCAGCCCGACAGGGGATTATCAGCCCCAGCATTTT. Translated: CASSPTGDYQPQHF.

The V gene is TRBV30, the J gene TRBJ1-6; possible D gene TRBD1, 6 bases. The CDR3 has 13 residues. Germline lookup yields CDR1 GTSNPN and CDR2 SVGIG (reference sequence). Trimming removed 2 bases from V and 10 bases from J, with 12 bases in between. CDR3 nucleotide sequence: TGTGCCTGGAGTCCACAGGGTGAATCACCCCTCCACTTT. Translating it yields CAWSPQGESPLHF.

V usage is TRBV18 and J usage is TRBJ2-1, with a possible D match to TRBD1 (6 bases). Between the trimmed V and J ends, which lost 2 bases and 7 bases, there was a span of 12 bases. This CDR3 contains 14 residues. Germline CDR1 reads KGHSH; CDR2 reads LQKENI. This CDR3 reads CASSPSTGVNEQFF. In DNA, the CDR3 is TGTGCCAGCTCACCATCGACAGGCGTTAATGAGCAGTTCTTC.

The chain carries TRBV9 and TRBJ2-2; the D gene is possibly TRBD1 (5 bases). The CDR3 runs 16 residues. Trimming took 3 bases from V and 0 from J, leaving 12 bases between them. From germline, CDR1 is SGDLS and CDR2 YYNGEE. CDR3 protein: CASSGLGHTNTGELFF. In DNA form, the CDR3 reads TGTGCCAGCAGCGGGCTTGGACACACGAACACCGGGGAGCTGTTTTTT. Complete variable domain (other parts from reference TRBV9 and TRBJ2-2): DSGVTQTPKHLITATGQRVTLRCSPRSGDLSVYWYQQSLDQGLQFLIQYYNGEERAKGNILERFSAQQFPDLHSELNLSSLELGDSALYFCASSGLGHTNTGELFFGEGSRLTVL.